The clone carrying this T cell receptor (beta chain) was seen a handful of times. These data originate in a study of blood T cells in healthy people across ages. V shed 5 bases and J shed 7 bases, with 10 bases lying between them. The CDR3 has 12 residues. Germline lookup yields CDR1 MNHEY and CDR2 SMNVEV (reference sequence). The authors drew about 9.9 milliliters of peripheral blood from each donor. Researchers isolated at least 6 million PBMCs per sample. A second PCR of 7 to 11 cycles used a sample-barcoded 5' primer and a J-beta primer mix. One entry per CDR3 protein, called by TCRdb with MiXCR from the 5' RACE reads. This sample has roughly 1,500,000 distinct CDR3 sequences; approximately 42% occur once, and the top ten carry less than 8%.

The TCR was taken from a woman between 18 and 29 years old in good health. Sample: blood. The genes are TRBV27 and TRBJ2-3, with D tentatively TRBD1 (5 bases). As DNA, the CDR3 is TGTGCCAGCAGTCACGACAGTTATACGCAGTATTTT. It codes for CASSHDSYTQYF.